This T cell receptor (beta chain) was profiled in a study of T cells in Graves' hyperthyroidism and ophthalmopathy. TCR beta CDR3 regions were amplified from RNA. The study used the HTBI primer set for a first-round RT-PCR of the TCR CDR3. TCRdb redid the calling of the multiplex PCR reads with MiXCR, one entry per CDR3 protein. This table has roughly 550,000 distinct CDR3 sequences, 15% to 20% appearing once. The CDR3 length is 14 residues. The germline gives CDR1 MGHRA, CDR2 YSYEKL. V shed 3 bases and J shed 0 bases, with 9 bases lying between them. At least ten counts were recorded for this clonotype. Patients having uncontrolled infection, another autoimmune disease, pregnancy or lactation were not included.

Material for sequencing was blood. This chain links TRBV4-1 with TRBJ2-7; maybe TRBD1 (6 bases). The sequence was collected from a woman between 25 and 40 years old with Graves' ophthalmopathy. The CDR3 DNA sequence: TGCGCCAGCAGCCATAGAGGGGGCTCCTACGAGCAGTACTTC. It is translated as CASSHRGGSYEQYF.